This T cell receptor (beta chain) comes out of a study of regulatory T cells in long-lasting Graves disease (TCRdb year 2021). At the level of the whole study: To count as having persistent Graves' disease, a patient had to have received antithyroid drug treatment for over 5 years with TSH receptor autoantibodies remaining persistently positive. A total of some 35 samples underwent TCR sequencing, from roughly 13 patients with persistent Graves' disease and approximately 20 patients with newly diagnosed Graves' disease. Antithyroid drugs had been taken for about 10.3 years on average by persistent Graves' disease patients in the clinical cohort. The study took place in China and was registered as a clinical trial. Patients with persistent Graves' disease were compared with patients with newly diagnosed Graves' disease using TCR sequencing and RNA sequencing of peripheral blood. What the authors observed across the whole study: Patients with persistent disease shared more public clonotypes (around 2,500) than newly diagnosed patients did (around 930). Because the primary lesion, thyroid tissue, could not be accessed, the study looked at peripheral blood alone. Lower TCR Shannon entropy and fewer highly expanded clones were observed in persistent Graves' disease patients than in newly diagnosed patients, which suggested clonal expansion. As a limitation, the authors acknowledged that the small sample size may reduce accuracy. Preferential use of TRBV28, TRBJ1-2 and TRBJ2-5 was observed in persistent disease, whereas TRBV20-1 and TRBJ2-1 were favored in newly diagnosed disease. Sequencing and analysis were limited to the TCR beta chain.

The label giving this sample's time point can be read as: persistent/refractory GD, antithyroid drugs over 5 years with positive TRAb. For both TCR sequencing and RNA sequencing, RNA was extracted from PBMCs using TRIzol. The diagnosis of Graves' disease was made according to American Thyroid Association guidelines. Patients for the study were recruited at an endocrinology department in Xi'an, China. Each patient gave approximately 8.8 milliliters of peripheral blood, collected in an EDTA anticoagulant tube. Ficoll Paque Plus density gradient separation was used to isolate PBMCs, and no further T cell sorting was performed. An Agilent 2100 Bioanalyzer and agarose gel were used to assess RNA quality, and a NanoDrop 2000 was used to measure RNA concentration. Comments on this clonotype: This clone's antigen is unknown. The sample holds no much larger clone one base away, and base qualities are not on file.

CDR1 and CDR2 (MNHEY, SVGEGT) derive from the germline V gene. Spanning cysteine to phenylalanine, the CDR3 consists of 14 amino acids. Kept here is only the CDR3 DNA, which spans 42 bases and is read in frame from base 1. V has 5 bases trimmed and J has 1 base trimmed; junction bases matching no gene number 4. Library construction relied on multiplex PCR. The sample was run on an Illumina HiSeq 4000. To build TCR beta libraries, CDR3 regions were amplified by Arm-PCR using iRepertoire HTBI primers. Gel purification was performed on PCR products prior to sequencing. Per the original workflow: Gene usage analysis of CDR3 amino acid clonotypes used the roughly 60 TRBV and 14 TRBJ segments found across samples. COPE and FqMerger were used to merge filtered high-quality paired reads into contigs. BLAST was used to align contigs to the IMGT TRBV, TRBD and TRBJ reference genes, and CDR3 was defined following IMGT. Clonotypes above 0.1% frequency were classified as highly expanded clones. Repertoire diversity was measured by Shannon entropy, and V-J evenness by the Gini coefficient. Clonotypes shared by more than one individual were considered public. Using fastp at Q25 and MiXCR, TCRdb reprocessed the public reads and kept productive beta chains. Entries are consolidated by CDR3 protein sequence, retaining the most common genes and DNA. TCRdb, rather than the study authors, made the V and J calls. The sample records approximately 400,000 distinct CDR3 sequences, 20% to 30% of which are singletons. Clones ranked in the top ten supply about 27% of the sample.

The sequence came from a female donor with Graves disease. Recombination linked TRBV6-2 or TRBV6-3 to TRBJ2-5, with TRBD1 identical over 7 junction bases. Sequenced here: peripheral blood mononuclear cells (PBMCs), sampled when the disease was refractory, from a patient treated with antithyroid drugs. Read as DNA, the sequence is TGTGCCAGCAGTACAGGGGTAGCCCAAGAGACCCAGTACTTC. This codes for CASSTGVAQETQYF.